This T cell receptor beta chain was captured by sequencing in a study of CD8 T cells in Susac syndrome (dated by TCRdb to the late 2010s). Some background on the complete study: Whether CD8+ T cell activation and differentiation in Susac syndrome was antigen driven was tested using repertoire sequencing. Clonality of the CD8+ T cell repertoire was compared between roughly eleven healthy donors, roughly 14 Susac syndrome patients and 15 multiple sclerosis patients. Results and caveats for the whole study, not just this receptor: The study acknowledged that relatively few individuals were included in the TCR sequencing and HLA analysis.

As regards this clonotype: There is no known antigen for this receptor. No base-level quality is on record; no much larger clone is a single base apart.

Including the terminal cysteine and phenylalanine, the CDR3 comprises 16 residues. Just the 48-base CDR3 DNA is kept, in frame starting at base 1. From a lookup of the germline V gene, CDR1 and CDR2 are MRHNA and SNTAGT. Trimming takes 0 bases from V and 1 base from J, and the germline ends sit 11 bases apart. RNA was extracted with the RNeasy kit and about 0.5 to 1 ug was reverse transcribed using random hexamers. TCR beta CDR3 regions were amplified with the immunoSEQ multiplex PCR assay covering 54 Vbeta and 13 Jbeta segments. Bias from PCR amplification was corrected by using a synthetic template baseline for primer optimization and for computational correction. As for the authors' bioinformatics: Only productive sequences were kept, with reads annotated to V, D and J genes according to IMGT and analyzed in immunoSEQ Analyzer. Clonality was computed as one minus Shannon entropy normalized by log2 of the number of productive unique sequences. For each patient and control, public and private clones were evaluated within the 100 most prevalent clones. Clones were defined as Susac-specific when absent from the healthy and MS cohorts, from approximately 1,100 published viral clones and from other ImmuneACCESS disease sequences. TCRdb reprocessing: public reads trimmed at Q25 with fastp, clones called with MiXCR, in-frame beta chains kept. Identical CDR3 proteins give one entry, which carries the most common genes and DNA. The V and J calls and clone size come from TCRdb's table, not from the authors' own analysis. The sample data list 330,000 or so distinct CDR3 sequences, and 89% of these were observed just once. Approximately 0.18% of the sample is taken by the ten largest.

Peripheral blood CD8+ and CD4+ T cells from healthy donors, Susac syndrome patients and multiple sclerosis patients were profiled using high-throughput TCR beta sequencing. The multiple sclerosis controls were treatment-naive patients who had stable or active relapsing-remitting disease and met the revised McDonald criteria. Bulk CD8+ and CD4+ T cells were purified magnetically by negative isolation, whereas CD8+ TEMRA cells were enriched by FACS. Blood was collected in EDTA tubes and processed within 24 hours, with PBMCs isolated through density gradient centrifugation. PBMCs destined for TCR sequencing were cryopreserved in liquid nitrogen and later thawed in a 37 °C water bath. A purity of at least 90% was achieved for sorted or isolated CD4+, CD8+ and CD8+ TEMRA cells.

The sample consisted of CD8+ T cells from PBMCs. The rearrangement joined TRBV6-4 to TRBJ2-3; TRBD2 is perhaps the D gene, given 5 matching bases. The sequence derives from a human donor with multiple sclerosis. The nucleotides read TGTGCCAGCAGTGACTCCGGGGATCGCGGCACAGATACGCAGTATTTT. It translates to CASSDSGDRGTDTQYF.